This T cell receptor (beta chain) was identified in a study of T cells after yellow fever vaccination (dated by TCRdb to about 2019). A note on the overall study: Using CD3, CD45RA, CCR7 and CD95 staining, memory subsets (EM, EMRA, CM and Tscm) were sorted on a BD FACS Aria III. The SMART-Seq v4 Ultra Low Input RNA kit was used to prepare libraries from fractions with low cell numbers. Memory subsets were sorted on days 0, 15 and 45 and at 18 months following primary vaccination, and on days 0, 15 and 45 following the 30-year booster. Bulk PBMC replicates and cell subsets were isolated from blood drawn at multiple timepoints before and after both primary and secondary immunization. To follow T-cell clones before and after primary and booster YFV17D yellow fever vaccination, bulk TCR alpha and beta repertoires were sequenced over time. Two healthy male donors, one aged 18 to 29 and one aged 30 to 40 years, were included in the cohort.

The treatment or condition label, read with the paper, signifies: live attenuated yellow fever vaccine strain. PBMCs were isolated from peripheral blood using a standard Ficoll-Paque protocol. RNA from sorted memory subsets was extracted with the RNeasy Micro Kit. TCR cDNA was synthesized by 5'RACE template switching, which introduced a universal primer site and unique molecular identifiers. Priming for cDNA synthesis came from both the TCR alpha and TCR beta constant segments. Libraries were amplified in two PCR steps, with sample barcodes and sequencing adapters added in the second step. Libraries were sequenced on Illumina HiSeq 2500 (2x100 bp) or NovaSeq (2x150 bp). As for the authors' bioinformatics: MIGEC handled demultiplexing of reads and collapsing into UMI consensus sequences, while MiXCR performed V(D)J alignment. Using edgeR on replicate PBMC samples, clonotypes were called vaccine-responding if FDR was below 0.01 and the log2 fold change was above 5 up to day 15. Bulk clonotypes were assigned CD4 or CD8 identity according to which sequenced CD4 or CD8 repertoire held them at higher abundance. To estimate how each clone was distributed across memory phenotypes, clonotype frequencies in memory subsets were weighted by FACS-sorted cell numbers. The public reads were run again by TCRdb, first through fastp at Q25 and then through MiXCR, and only productive beta chains were kept. Rows merge per CDR3 protein into single entries with the most common DNA and genes. The authors' filters were not applied to this entry. The sample table contains some 4,600 distinct CDR3 sequences; only one count was recorded for about 8% of them. The ten largest clones capture more than 50% of the sample.

The CDR3 contains 14 residues, cysteine and phenylalanine counted. Just the 42-base CDR3 DNA is kept, in frame starting at base 1. V loses 7 bases, J loses 4 bases, and the germline ends lie 16 bases apart. Judged by its sample share, this clonotype qualifies as medium-sized (0.01 to 0.1%). One base away there is no much larger clone; base qualities are not given. Study-level results and caveats: The secondary T-cell response was found to be weaker but faster than the primary response, with a peak reached on day 5 rather than on day 15. Computational filtering was required because FACS-sorted repertoires could contain abundant contaminating clonotypes from the bulk population. Only two donors were included in the study, so the extent to which the findings can be generalized is limited. In the sorted memory subsets on day 0, nearly all of the vaccine-responding clonotypes fell below detection. A small share of clonotypes was detected in both CD4 and CD8 compartments, with the overlap likely arising from convergent recombination. Most clones expanded after primary vaccination (96% of CD4 and approximately 90% of CD8) were re-detected after the booster, suggesting that broad memory maintenance occurred.

The chain is encoded by TRBV12-3 or TRBV12-4 joined to TRBJ2-5, with an unclear D gene assignment. The sequences come from PBMCs, either bulk or a sorted T-cell subset (CD4+, CD8+, memory, or dextramer-sorted; not recorded which), collected about 49 days after the first yellow fever vaccination. The receptor comes from a man aged 18 to 35 who received the YFV17D yellow fever vaccine. The base sequence is TGTGCCAGCAACCTCGGGTCGGCTTTAGAGACCCAGTACTTC. This sequence encodes CASNLGSALETQYF.